These T cell receptor beta chains were read from a single sample in a study of post-analysis software for immune sequencing data. TCRdb re-called the PCR reads through MiXCR, storing one row per CDR3 protein. Of roughly 870,000 distinct CDR3 sequences in the sample, approximately 57% were seen once. Sequenced sample: blood. The receptors come from a girl aged 5-17 years with multiple sclerosis. Both conserved end residues are part of each CDR3. The D gene is left open where the match is weak. Some rows have no size entry. The others give once, few or many, or a class for an expanded clone.

>TRBJ2-7|few|TRBV5-1|NA
TGCGCCAGCAGCCCGCAGCTTAGGGGCTCAAGCGACGAGCAGTACTTC
CASSPQLRGSSDEQYF
>TRBJ2-5|few|TRBV7-2|TRBD2
TGTGCCAGCAGCTTAGGACTAGCGGGATGGGCGGAGACCCAGTACTTC
CASSLGLAGWAETQYF
>TRBJ2-1|NA|TRBV30|TRBD1
TGTGCCTGGAGTCAGGGGGCGGGGTACAATGAGCAGTTCTTC
CAWSQGAGYNEQFF
>TRBJ2-5|once|TRBV5-1|TRBD1
TGCGCCAGCAGCGCCGACAGGGCCGAGACCCAGTACTTC
CASSADRAETQYF
>TRBJ2-5|NA|TRBV20-1|TRBD2
TGCAGTGCAAGCAAGCGGGGGGGCCCTGAGACCCAGTACTTC
CSASKRGGPETQYF
>TRBJ2-5|NA|TRBV10-3|NA
TGTGCCATCAGAGAGCCAACTCAGGGGTGGGAGACCCAGTACTTC
CAIREPTQGWETQYF
>TRBJ2-5|few|TRBV5-1|TRBD1
TGCGCCAGCAGCTTTCGGGACAGTCAAGAGACCCAGTACTTC
CASSFRDSQETQYF
>TRBJ2-5|NA|TRBV6-2/TRBV6-3|TRBD1
TGTGCCAGTAGTTACGGGGTCAGGGGGCTCCAAGAGACCCAGTACTTC
CASSYGVRGLQETQYF
>TRBJ2-3|few|TRBV6-5|TRBD1
TGTGCCAGCAGTTACTCGGGAGGGACAGGGTCAGATACGCAGTATTTT
CASSYSGGTGSDTQYF
>TRBJ2-5|NA|TRBV7-9|TRBD1
TGTGCCAGCAGACAGAGACAGGGGGCGCTTTCGGAGACCCAGTACTTC
CASRQRQGALSETQYF
>TRBJ2-1|NA|TRBV10-3|NA
TGTGCCATCGGGGAGCAGGTGGGATACAATGAGCAGTTCTTC
CAIGEQVGYNEQFF
>TRBJ2-7|NA|TRBV29-1|NA
TGCAGCGTTGAGGTGAGACACGAGCAGTACTTC
CSVEVRHEQYF
>TRBJ2-1|NA|TRBV30|NA
TGTGCCTGGAGTGTACGAAAGTTAGCGGACAATGAGCAGTTCTTC
CAWSVRKLADNEQFF
>TRBJ2-3|NA|TRBV20-1|TRBD1
TGCAGTGCTAGCAGGGGGTTACAGGGCATAGATACGCAGTATTTT
CSASRGLQGIDTQYF
>TRBJ1-2|few|TRBV7-3|TRBD1
TGTGCCAGCAGCCCCGCCGGGACAGAGCTTTATGGCTACACCTTC
CASSPAGTELYGYTF
>TRBJ1-2|NA|TRBV7-9|NA
TGTGCCAGCAGCTGGGCCGCGCACAACTATGGCTACACCTTC
CASSWAAHNYGYTF
>TRBJ2-2|NA|TRBV25-1|TRBD2
TGTGCCAGCAGTTTGGGACTAGCGGGAGGTACCACCGGGGAGCTGTTTTTT
CASSLGLAGGTTGELFF
>TRBJ2-1|NA|TRBV12-3/TRBV12-4|NA
TGTGCCAGCACCCAGGGGCAATTTAATGAGCAGTTCTTC
CASTQGQFNEQFF
>TRBJ2-1|NA|TRBV7-3|TRBD1
TGTGCCAGCAGCGCACGCGGACAGGGGGCTCTCAATGAGCAGTTCTTC
CASSARGQGALNEQFF
>TRBJ2-3|few|TRBV9|NA
TGTGCCAGCAGCCCCCGGGACACCCTCACAGATACGCAGTATTTT
CASSPRDTLTDTQYF
>TRBJ2-1|few|TRBV24-1|TRBD2
TGTGCCACTGGGGGCGGGACTAGCACTAATGATGAGCAGTTCTTC
CATGGGTSTNDEQFF
>TRBJ2-4|NA|TRBV6-6|NA
TGTGCCAGTGATCCACGCGGGATGGAGTTAGTCAAAAACATTCAGTACTTC
CASDPRGMELVKNIQYF
>TRBJ1-1|NA|TRBV7-6|NA
TGTGCCAGCAGCCGACTACAGAGCATGAACACTGAAGCTTTCTTT
CASSRLQSMNTEAFF
>TRBJ2-7|NA|TRBV3-1|NA
TGTGCCAGCAGCCATTTCCCGGGGGCGTTTTACGAGCAGTACTTC
CASSHFPGAFYEQYF
>TRBJ2-4|few|TRBV7-9|NA
TGTGCCAGCAGCTTATTGGGGCGGAAAAACATTCAGTACTTC
CASSLLGRKNIQYF
>TRBJ2-5|NA|TRBV10-3|NA
TGTGCCACCAGTGGCCCCCAAGAGACCCAGTACTTC
CATSGPQETQYF
>TRBJ1-2|once|TRBV30|NA
TGTGCCTACACAACGGGGGGCTATGGCTACACCTTC
CAYTTGGYGYTF
>TRBJ1-2|few|TRBV5-1|TRBD1
TGCGCCAGCAACCGGGGACAGGCAGACTATGGCTACACCTTC
CASNRGQADYGYTF
>TRBJ2-5|NA|TRBV7-7|NA
TGTGCCAGCAGCCCAGACGCCGGAACTGAGACCCAGTACTTC
CASSPDAGTETQYF
>TRBJ1-4|once|TRBV5-1|NA
TGCGCCAGCAGCCATACAGGGATGGATGAAAAACTGTTTTTT
CASSHTGMDEKLFF
>TRBJ2-5|NA|TRBV29-1|NA
TGCAGCGTTGAATCCGGCAGAGAGACCCAGTACTTC
CSVESGRETQYF
>TRBJ1-5|once|TRBV20-1|NA
TGCAGTGCTAGAGATAAGCCCGATCAGCCCCAGCATTTT
CSARDKPDQPQHF
>TRBJ2-7|few|TRBV7-3|TRBD1
TGTGCCAGCAGTCAAGCTCAGGGACAGTACGAGCAGTACTTC
CASSQAQGQYEQYF
>TRBJ2-1|NA|TRBV12-3/TRBV12-4|NA
TGTGCCAGCAGTTTATCGTCCGGAGATGAGCAGTTCTTC
CASSLSSGDEQFF
>TRBJ2-3|NA|TRBV7-2|NA
TGTGCCAGCAGGAGGGACACAGATACGCAGTATTTT
CASRRDTDTQYF
>TRBJ2-7|NA|TRBV5-5|NA
TGTGCCAGCAGCGTAGCCATCTACGAGCAGTACTTC
CASSVAIYEQYF
>TRBJ1-4|few|TRBV29-1|NA
TGCAGCGCCCGAGCAGGGGCTACTAATGAAAAACTGTTTTTT
CSARAGATNEKLFF
>TRBJ2-5|NA|TRBV20-1|TRBD2
TGCAGTGCTAGAGATATAGCGGGGAGCCAAGAGACCCAGTACTTC
CSARDIAGSQETQYF
>TRBJ2-7|NA|TRBV10-3|TRBD1
TGTGCCATCAGGGTAGGACAGGGAGACTACGAGCAGTACTTC
CAIRVGQGDYEQYF
>TRBJ2-7|NA|TRBV2|NA
TGTGCCAGCAGACCCGGTGGGGGGCCGAACTACGAGCAGTACTTC
CASRPGGGPNYEQYF
>TRBJ1-2|NA|TRBV6-6|TRBD1
TGTGCCAGCAGTTACGGTTGGGACAGAAACTATGGCTACACCTTC
CASSYGWDRNYGYTF
>TRBJ1-2|few|TRBV7-9|TRBD1
TGTGCCAGCAGCGGACAGGGGTTTGACGGCTACACCTTC
CASSGQGFDGYTF
>TRBJ1-5|NA|TRBV7-2|NA
TGTGCCAGCAGCCCCCCGTACAATCAGCCCCAGCATTTT
CASSPPYNQPQHF
>TRBJ2-7|few|TRBV20-1|TRBD2
TGCAGTGCTATCCCGGGACTAGCGGGAGTCGACGAGCAGTACTTC
CSAIPGLAGVDEQYF
>TRBJ2-1|once|TRBV11-2|TRBD2
TGTGCCGGCAGACGACTAGCGGGAGCCTACAATGAGCAGTTCTTC
CAGRRLAGAYNEQFF
>TRBJ1-2|NA|TRBV5-1|NA
TGCGCCAGCAGCTTGGGCGAGGTTTTCGGACTCAGTCCTAACTATGGCTACACCTTC
CASSLGEVFGLSPNYGYTF
>TRBJ2-7|few|TRBV5-4|TRBD1
TGTGCCAGCAGCTTGGCGATGGGACAGGGTACCTACGAGCAGTACTTC
CASSLAMGQGTYEQYF
>TRBJ2-7|NA|TRBV3-1|TRBD2
TGTGCCAGCAGCCAGCGGGGGGGGTACGAGCAGTACTTC
CASSQRGGYEQYF
>TRBJ2-4|NA|TRBV5-1|TRBD2
TGCGCCAGCAGCCCCGGGAAGTCGGGAGGCCGGAACATTCAGTACTTC
CASSPGKSGGRNIQYF
>TRBJ2-7|NA|TRBV11-2|NA
TGTGCCAGCAGCCTACCTTCGCTCTCCTACGAGCAGTACTTC
CASSLPSLSYEQYF
>TRBJ2-2|NA|TRBV3-1|NA
TGTGCCAGCAGCCAATCGAGGGCGGGCTACACCGGGGAGCTGTTTTTT
CASSQSRAGYTGELFF
>TRBJ2-1|few|TRBV5-1|NA
TGCGCCAGCAGCTTGAGTTTTGGGACTCCGGCGAATGAGCAGTTCTTC
CASSLSFGTPANEQFF
>TRBJ2-1|NA|TRBV14|TRBD2
TGTGCCAGCAGCCCACGGGAGGCCCTTATTGATGAGCAGTTCTTC
CASSPREALIDEQFF
>TRBJ1-6|NA|TRBV11-2|NA
TGTGCCAGCAGCACGACGACAGGTTCAAATTCACCCCTCCACTTT
CASSTTTGSNSPLHF
>TRBJ2-7|NA|TRBV20-1|NA
TGCAGTGCCTCGGTCGGGCCCTGCGAGCAGTACTTC
CSASVGPCEQYF
>TRBJ1-2|NA|TRBV9|TRBD1
TGTGCCAGCAGCGTTGATGGGACAGGGGTCGGCTATGGCTACACCTTC
CASSVDGTGVGYGYTF